Described below is a single T cell receptor beta chain sequence and its context. The entry originates in a study of blood T cell repertoires in COVID-19. About the research overall: The United States, Italy and Spain were the sources of the acute and convalescent COVID-19 samples. T cells, B-cell-depleted T cells, or PBMCs supplied cDNA or gDNA.

Germline CDR1 LNHNV, CDR2 YYDKDF (reference sequence). The CDR3 is 14 residues long. The V end lost 8 bases, the J end lost 5 bases, and 18 bases lay between the germline ends. In the authors' methods: Reference gene primer amplification gave nucleated cell count estimates. Sequencing used immunoSEQ multiplex PCR; TCRdb keeps in-frame clones, though not all of them. V and J calls and clone size follow that table, whereas D and trimming were derived from the DNA. Of some 340,000 clones detected, 83% appear once; the ten largest clones hold 2.5% to 3%. The sample consisted of peripheral blood. The receptor was derived from a man aged 30-40 years with active or convalescent COVID-19. The V gene is TRBV15, the J gene TRBJ1-2; maybe TRBD1 (6 bases). CDR3 bases: TGTGCCACCGGTGGGGGCTTCTCTTTGTATGGCTACACCTTC. Residues: CATGGGFSLYGYTF.